This T cell receptor beta chain appears in the sequencing data of a study of technical replicates of blood from several donors. Assay: immunoSEQ multiplex PCR; the TCRdb copy retains only in-frame clones and omits some. This table has 84,000 or so clones, 93% appearing once. Deletions cut 3 bases from V and 3 bases from J, with 18 bases between. This CDR3 is 16 amino acids long. Germline assignment: CDR1 LNHDA and CDR2 SQIVND (reference sequence). This TCR was sampled from a human donor in good health. This chain links TRBV19 with TRBJ2-7; no reliable D call. Sample: T cells isolated from PBMCs. CDR3 DNA: TGTGCCAGTAGTATTAAGGCAGAAACTACTTACTACGAGCAGTACTTC. Its protein is CASSIKAETTYYEQYF.